The 21 T cell receptor beta chains presented below share a single source sample, sequenced in a study of regulatory T cells in long-lasting Graves disease. Indicated time point: newly diagnosed GD, antithyroid drugs for less than 3 months. Preparation of the TCR library used RNA extracted from PBMCs. TCR beta libraries were built with iRepertoire HTBI primers and Arm-PCR of CDR3 regions. TCRdb reprocessed the multiplex PCR reads with MiXCR, giving one entry per CDR3 protein. In the table there are about 560,000 distinct CDR3 sequences, roughly a sixth of which are singletons. This sample also belongs to another study, concerning T cells in Graves' hyperthyroidism and ophthalmopathy.

This sample comprised peripheral blood mononuclear cells (PBMCs), obtained at new diagnosis, from a patient treated with antithyroid drugs. The receptors here all came from a man aged 18 to 29 with Graves disease.

This clonotype was seen a few times. This chain uses TRBV11-2 with TRBJ2-4; the D gene is possibly TRBD2 (6 bases). V lost 3 bases, J lost 1 base, and 22 bases lay in between. Germline loops: CDR1 SGHAT, CDR2 FQNNGV. This CDR3 spans 19 amino acids. The CDR3 reads CASSLGTLPGLQAKNIQYF. DNA for the CDR3: TGTGCCAGCAGCTTGGGAACTTTACCGGGACTTCAGGCCAAAAACATTCAGTACTTC. Looking up the rest from reference TRBV11-2 and TRBJ2-4 gives the full variable domain: EAGVAQSPRYKIIEKRQSVAFWCNPISGHATLYWYQQILGQGPKLLIQFQNNGVVDDSQLPKDRFSAERLKGVDSTLKIQPAKLEDSAVYLCASSLGTLPGLQAKNIQYFGAGTRLSVL.

The genes are TRBV19 and TRBJ1-5; D is perhaps TRBD1 (5 bases). V lost 4 bases, J lost 3 bases, and 13 bases lay in between. This CDR3 has 15 amino acids. CDR1 and CDR2 (germline): LNHDA, SQIVND (reference sequence). The CDR3 is CASSNTGTSNQPQHF. In DNA form, the CDR3 reads TGTGCCAGTAGTAACACCGGGACCTCCAATCAGCCCCAGCATTTT.

In its sample, this clonotype was seen many times. This chain uses TRBV7-6 with TRBJ2-5; TRBD2 is a possible D gene (6 bases). The V and J ends lost 1 base and 1 base respectively, with 7 bases between them. From germline, CDR1 is SGHVS and CDR2 FNYEAQ. CDR3 length: 14 amino acids. Here the CDR3 DNA reads TGTGCCAGCAGCTTAGTGGGGGGCCAAGAGACCCAGTACTTC. Translating gives CASSLVGGQETQYF.

V and J are TRBV27 and TRBJ2-7, with 8 nucleotides matching TRBD1. V gave up 6 bases and J gave up 3 bases; unmatched junction bases: 13. Germline V gene sequence: CDR1 MNHEY, CDR2 SMNVEV (reference sequence). CDR3 size: 16 residues. CDR3 nucleotides: TGTGCCAGCAGCTACACTGGACAGGGTGAAATCTACGAGCAGTACTTC. Amino acids: CASSYTGQGEIYEQYF.

This clonotype appeared a few times. This chain links TRBV5-1 with TRBJ2-1; D remains unclear. Germline CDR1 and CDR2: SGHRS and YFSETQ. The V end was cut by 8 bases, the J end by 9 bases, with 21 bases between. The CDR3 contains 14 residues. The chain's CDR3 is CASRVRVNSLEQFF. CDR3 DNA sequence: TGCGCCAGTCGGGTTCGCGTGAACAGCCTTGAGCAGTTCTTC.

This clonotype was detected a few times. The chain employs TRBV5-1 and TRBJ2-5; 9 bases agree with TRBD1. The CDR3 consists of 16 residues. Germline trimming cut 3 bases from V and 5 bases from J; bases unmatched to any gene: 11. Germline CDR1 reads SGHRS; CDR2 reads YFSETQ. The CDR3 reads CASSSTPGTGFETQYF. The DNA of the CDR3 is TGCGCCAGCAGCTCGACGCCGGGGACAGGGTTTGAGACCCAGTACTTC.

This clonotype turned up a few times. The chain has TRBV20-1 and TRBJ1-4, with 9 bases fitting TRBD1. The germline V gene encodes CDR1 DFQATT and CDR2 SNEGSKA (reference sequence). This CDR3 is 15 amino acids long. V shed 6 bases and J 2 bases; nucleotides not matched to a gene: 7. This CDR3 reads CSALDRGWTNEKLFF. CDR3 DNA: TGCAGTGCCCTCGACAGGGGGTGGACTAATGAAAAACTGTTTTTT.

This clonotype has just a few counts. This chain uses TRBV28 with TRBJ2-5; D is perhaps TRBD2 (6 bases). Between the trimmed V and J ends, which lost 8 bases and 4 bases, there was a span of 14 bases. Germline-derived CDR1 and CDR2 are MDHEN and SYDVKM. The CDR3 spans 13 residues. The CDR3 DNA reads TGTGCCAGCTGCCTAGGAGGGAGAGAGACCCAGTACTTC. It codes for CASCLGGRETQYF.

This clonotype came up a few times. The chain carries TRBV6-1 and TRBJ1-6; TRBD1 aligns across 10 bases. Trimming cost V 6 bases and J 7 bases; bases outside gene matches: 9. Germline CDR1 is MNHNS and CDR2 is SASEGT. This CDR3 comprises 16 residues. The CDR3 protein is CASSHDRGQKNSPLHF. The CDR3 DNA reads TGTGCCAGCAGCCACGACAGGGGGCAGAAAAATTCACCCCTCCACTTT.

This clonotype was observed many times. The J gene is TRBJ2-2, the V gene TRBV7-2, with D perhaps matching TRBD1 (5 bases). CDR1 is SGHTA, CDR2 FQGNSA, per germline. V dropped 1 base and J dropped 7 bases, with 13 bases sitting between them. The CDR3 consists of 15 residues. The CDR3 DNA is TGTGCCAGCAGCTTAGTAACAGGCCTGAGCGGGGAGCTGTTTTTT. Its protein is CASSLVTGLSGELFF.

The CDR3, as DNA: TGTGCCAGTAGTAGGGTTTTAGGGGGGCGAAATGAGCAGTTCTTC. Translated, it gives CASSRVLGGRNEQFF. The chain employs TRBV19 and TRBJ2-1, with D possibly being TRBD1 or TRBD2 (6 bases each). The germline CDR1 and CDR2 sequences are LNHDA and SQIVND (reference sequence). Trimming took off 4 bases at V and 7 bases at J, with 17 bases between the two ends. This CDR3 spans 15 amino acids.

V and J are TRBV20-1 and TRBJ2-3, with TRBD2 matching over 13 bases. The CDR3 consists of 15 residues. Trimming took 5 bases from V and 1 from J; bases not matched to a gene: 3. From germline, CDR1 is DFQATT and CDR2 SNEGSKA (reference sequence). CDR3 DNA sequence: TGCAGTGCTGCCGGGACTAGCGGGGGCACAGATACGCAGTATTTT. Its protein is CSAAGTSGGTDTQYF.

This clonotype occurred a few times. The chain uses TRBV6-1 and TRBJ1-2; the match to TRBD1 covers 11 bases. Germline V lookup: CDR1 MNHNS, CDR2 SASEGT. The trim removed 6 bases at V and 4 bases at J, leaving 4 bases unmatched. The CDR3 length is 14 residues. The CDR3: CASRRTGGAYGYTF. CDR3 sequence (DNA): TGTGCCAGCAGGAGGACAGGGGGCGCCTATGGCTACACCTTC.

This clonotype was detected ten times or more. This sequence joins TRBV6-2 or TRBV6-3 and TRBJ2-1; 7 positions agree with TRBD2. This CDR3 has 15 amino acids. Germline CDR1 is MNHEY and CDR2 is SVGEGT. Trimming took 0 bases from V and 6 from J; bases not matched to a gene: 5. DNA for the CDR3: TGTGCCAGCAGTTACTCGGGGGGGAGAGGCAATGAGCAGTTCTTC. Protein product: CASSYSGGRGNEQFF.

This clonotype was counted only a few times. The V call is TRBV28, the J call TRBJ1-2, with TRBD1 as a possible D gene (6 bases). There are 14 residues in the CDR3. The germline V and J ends were trimmed by 6 bases and 6 bases, with 17 bases remaining between them. Germline CDR1 reads MDHEN; CDR2 reads SYDVKM. The CDR3 here is CASRVRGGNNGYTF. CDR3 bases: TGTGCCAGCAGAGTTCGCGGGGGCAATAATGGCTACACCTTC.

Concerning this clonotype itself: Mismatch with germline at one junction end may stem from a read error. The genes are TRBV5-5 and TRBJ1-2; the D gene is possibly TRBD1 (6 bases). The CDR3 runs 16 residues. Germline V gene sequence: CDR1 SGHKS, CDR2 YYEKEE (reference sequence). The CDR3 DNA follows: TGTGCCAGCGGCTTGGAGGGACAACGCTCTAACTATGGCTACACCTTC. As protein: CASGLEGQRSNYGYTF.

V gene TRBV7-9 combines with J gene TRBJ2-3; 14 positions match TRBD2. V trimming: 4 bases; J trimming: 6 bases; junction bases outside the gene matches: 6. The CDR3 runs 16 residues. Germline assignment: CDR1 SEHNR and CDR2 FQNEAQ (reference sequence). CDR3 in DNA: TGTGCCAGCAGCTCGGGGACTAGCGGGAGTCCGGATACGCAGTATTTT. Its protein is CASSSGTSGSPDTQYF.

This clonotype was observed a few times. The chain combines TRBV7-8 with TRBJ1-6; tentatively, D is TRBD1 (6 bases). The germline V gene encodes CDR1 SGHVS and CDR2 FQNEAQ. V lost 3 bases to trimming and J lost 10 bases, with 22 bases between them. The CDR3 runs to 17 residues. The CDR3 protein is CASSFYTGKGSGSPLHF. The DNA for the CDR3 is TGTGCCAGCAGCTTCTACACAGGGAAAGGGTCCGGATCACCCCTCCACTTT.

This clonotype was observed many times. The V gene is TRBV9, the J gene TRBJ1-1; 8 bases fit TRBD1. With V trimmed by 9 bases and J by 1 base, 5 bases remained unmatched. CDR1 is SGDLS and CDR2 is YYNGEE in the germline V gene. The CDR3 loop spans 13 amino acids. Here the CDR3 reads CATGTGPNTEAFF. The CDR3 DNA is TGTGCCACCGGGACAGGCCCGAACACTGAAGCTTTCTTT.

The table lists this clonotype with a few counts. The chain carries TRBV6-5 and TRBJ2-7, with 10 bases matching TRBD2. The CDR3 has 14 residues. Germline values: CDR1 MNHEY, CDR2 SVGAGI. Trimming cost V 2 bases and J 6 bases; bases outside gene matches: 4. Written as DNA, the CDR3 is TGTGCCAGCAGTTACCTAGCGGGAGTTCCCGAGCAGTACTTC. Amino acids: CASSYLAGVPEQYF.

This clonotype was counted at least ten times. This sequence joins TRBV2 and TRBJ1-1, with D uncertain. The V gene lost 8 bases and the J gene lost 0 bases, with 10 bases spanning the gap. This CDR3 comprises 13 residues. Germline CDR1 and CDR2: SNHLY and FYNNEI. CDR3 in amino acids: CASGPQLNTEAFF. The CDR3 DNA follows: TGTGCCAGCGGACCACAGTTGAACACTGAAGCTTTCTTT.